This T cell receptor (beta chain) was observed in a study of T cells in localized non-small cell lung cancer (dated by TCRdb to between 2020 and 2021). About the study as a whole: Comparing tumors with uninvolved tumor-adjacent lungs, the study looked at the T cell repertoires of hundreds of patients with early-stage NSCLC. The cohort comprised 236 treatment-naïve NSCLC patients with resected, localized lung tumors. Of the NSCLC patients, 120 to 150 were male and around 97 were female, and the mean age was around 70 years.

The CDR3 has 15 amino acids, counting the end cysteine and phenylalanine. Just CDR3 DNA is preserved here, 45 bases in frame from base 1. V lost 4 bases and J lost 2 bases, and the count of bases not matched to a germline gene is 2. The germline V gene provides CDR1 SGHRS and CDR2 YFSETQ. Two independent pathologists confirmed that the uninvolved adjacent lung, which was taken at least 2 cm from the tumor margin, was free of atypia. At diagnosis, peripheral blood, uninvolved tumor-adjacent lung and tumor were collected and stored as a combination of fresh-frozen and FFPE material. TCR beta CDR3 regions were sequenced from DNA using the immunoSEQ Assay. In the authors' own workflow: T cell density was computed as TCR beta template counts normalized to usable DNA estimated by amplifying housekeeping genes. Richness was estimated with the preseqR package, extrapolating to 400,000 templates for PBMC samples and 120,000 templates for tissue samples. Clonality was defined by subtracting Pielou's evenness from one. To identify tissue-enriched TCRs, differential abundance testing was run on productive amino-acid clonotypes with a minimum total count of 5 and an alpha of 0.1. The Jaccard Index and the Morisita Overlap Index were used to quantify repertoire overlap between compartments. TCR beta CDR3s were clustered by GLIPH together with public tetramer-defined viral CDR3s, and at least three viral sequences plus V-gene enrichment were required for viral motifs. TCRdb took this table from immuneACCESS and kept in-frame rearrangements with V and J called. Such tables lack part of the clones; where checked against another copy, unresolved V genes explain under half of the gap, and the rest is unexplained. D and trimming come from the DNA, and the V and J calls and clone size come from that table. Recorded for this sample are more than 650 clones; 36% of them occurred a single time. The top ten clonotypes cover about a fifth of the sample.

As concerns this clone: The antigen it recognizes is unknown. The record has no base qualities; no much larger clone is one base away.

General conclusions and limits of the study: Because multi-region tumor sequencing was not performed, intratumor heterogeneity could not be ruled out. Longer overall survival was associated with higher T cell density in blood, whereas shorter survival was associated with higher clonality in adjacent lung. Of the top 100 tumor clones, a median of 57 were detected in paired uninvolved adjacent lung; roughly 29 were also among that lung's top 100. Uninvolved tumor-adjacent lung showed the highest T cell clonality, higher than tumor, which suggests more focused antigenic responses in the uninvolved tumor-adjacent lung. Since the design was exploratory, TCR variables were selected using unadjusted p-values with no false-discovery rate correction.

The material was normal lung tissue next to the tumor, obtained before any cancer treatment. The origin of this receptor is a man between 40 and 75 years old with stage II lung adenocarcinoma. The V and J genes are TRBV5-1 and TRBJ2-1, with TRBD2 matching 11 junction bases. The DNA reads TGCGCCAGCAGCCTAGCGGGAGGTGCCTACAATGAGCAGTTCTTC. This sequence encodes CASSLAGGAYNEQFF. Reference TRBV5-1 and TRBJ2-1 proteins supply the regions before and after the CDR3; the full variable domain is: KAGVTQTPRYLIKTRGQQVTLSCSPISGHRSVSWYQQTPGQGLQFLFEYFSETQRNKGNFPGRFSGRQFSNSRSEMNVSTLELGDSALYLCASSLAGGAYNEQFFGPGTRLTVL.